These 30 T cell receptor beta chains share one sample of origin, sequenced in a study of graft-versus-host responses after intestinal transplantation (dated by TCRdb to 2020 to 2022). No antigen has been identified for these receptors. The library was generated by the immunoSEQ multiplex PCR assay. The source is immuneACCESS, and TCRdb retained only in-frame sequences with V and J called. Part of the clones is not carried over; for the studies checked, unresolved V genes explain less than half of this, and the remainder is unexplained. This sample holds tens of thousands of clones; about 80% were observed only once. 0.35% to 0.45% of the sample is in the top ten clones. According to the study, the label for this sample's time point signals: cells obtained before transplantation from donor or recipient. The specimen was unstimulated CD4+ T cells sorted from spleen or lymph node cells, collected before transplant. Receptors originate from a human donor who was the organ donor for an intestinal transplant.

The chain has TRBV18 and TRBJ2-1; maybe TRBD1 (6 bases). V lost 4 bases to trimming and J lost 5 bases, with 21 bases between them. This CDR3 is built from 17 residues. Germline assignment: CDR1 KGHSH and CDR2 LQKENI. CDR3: CASSLMTNRAVDNEQFF. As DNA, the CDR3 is TGTGCCAGCTCACTCATGACTAACAGGGCGGTTGACAATGAGCAGTTCTTC.

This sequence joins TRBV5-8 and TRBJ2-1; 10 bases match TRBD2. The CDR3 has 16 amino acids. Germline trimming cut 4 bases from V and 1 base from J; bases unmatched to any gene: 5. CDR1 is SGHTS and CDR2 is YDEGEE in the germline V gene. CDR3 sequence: CASSQLAGLSYNEQFF. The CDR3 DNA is TGTGCCAGCAGCCAACTAGCGGGACTGTCCTACAATGAGCAGTTCTTC.

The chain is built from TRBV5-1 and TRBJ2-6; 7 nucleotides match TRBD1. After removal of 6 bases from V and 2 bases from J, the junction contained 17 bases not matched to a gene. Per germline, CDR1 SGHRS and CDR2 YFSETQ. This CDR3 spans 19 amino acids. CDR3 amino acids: CASTSPTPDRNPGANVLTF. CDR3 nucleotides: TGCGCCAGCACCAGCCCTACCCCGGACAGGAACCCTGGGGCCAACGTCCTGACTTTC.

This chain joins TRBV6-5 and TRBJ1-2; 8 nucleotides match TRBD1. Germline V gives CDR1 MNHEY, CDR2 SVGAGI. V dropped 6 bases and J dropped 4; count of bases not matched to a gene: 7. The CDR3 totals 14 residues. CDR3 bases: TGTGCCAGCAGACTGACAGGGGAAGGCTATGGCTACACCTTC. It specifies CASRLTGEGYGYTF.

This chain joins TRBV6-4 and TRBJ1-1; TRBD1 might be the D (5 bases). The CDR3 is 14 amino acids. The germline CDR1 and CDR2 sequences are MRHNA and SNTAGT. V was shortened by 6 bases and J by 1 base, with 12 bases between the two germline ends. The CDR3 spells CASSSGRTNTEAFF. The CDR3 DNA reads TGTGCCAGCAGCTCAGGGAGGACGAACACTGAAGCTTTCTTT.

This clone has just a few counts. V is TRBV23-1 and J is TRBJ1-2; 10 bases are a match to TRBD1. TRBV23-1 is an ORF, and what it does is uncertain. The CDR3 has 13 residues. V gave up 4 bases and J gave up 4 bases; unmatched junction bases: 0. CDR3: CASSRTGGYGYTF. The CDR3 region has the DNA TGCGCCAGCAGTCGGACAGGGGGCTATGGCTACACCTTC.

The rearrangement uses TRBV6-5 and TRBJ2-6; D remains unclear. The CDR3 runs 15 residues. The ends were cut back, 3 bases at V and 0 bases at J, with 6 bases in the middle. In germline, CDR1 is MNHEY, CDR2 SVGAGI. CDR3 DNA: TGTGCCAGCAGTTATCTAATCTCTGGGGCCAACGTCCTGACTTTC. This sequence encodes CASSYLISGANVLTF.

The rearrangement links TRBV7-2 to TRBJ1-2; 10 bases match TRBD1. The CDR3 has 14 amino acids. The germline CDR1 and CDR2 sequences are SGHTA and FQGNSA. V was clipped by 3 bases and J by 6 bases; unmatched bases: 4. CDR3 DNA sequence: TGTGCCAGCAGCTTCCTCGGGACAGGGGATGGCTACACCTTC. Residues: CASSFLGTGDGYTF.

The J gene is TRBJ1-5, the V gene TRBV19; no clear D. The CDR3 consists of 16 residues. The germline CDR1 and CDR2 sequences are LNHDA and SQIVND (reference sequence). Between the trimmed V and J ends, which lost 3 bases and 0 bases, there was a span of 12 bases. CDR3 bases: TGTGCCAGTAGTATCCGTTCCCCCGGTAGCAATCAGCCCCAGCATTTT. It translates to CASSIRSPGSNQPQHF.

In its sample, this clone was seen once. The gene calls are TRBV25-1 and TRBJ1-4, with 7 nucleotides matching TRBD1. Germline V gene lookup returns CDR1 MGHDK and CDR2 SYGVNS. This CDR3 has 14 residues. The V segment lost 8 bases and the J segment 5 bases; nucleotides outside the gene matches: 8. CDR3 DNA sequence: TGTGCCAGCGAAAGGGCAGGGGGGAATGAAAAACTGTTTTTT. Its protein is CASERAGGNEKLFF.

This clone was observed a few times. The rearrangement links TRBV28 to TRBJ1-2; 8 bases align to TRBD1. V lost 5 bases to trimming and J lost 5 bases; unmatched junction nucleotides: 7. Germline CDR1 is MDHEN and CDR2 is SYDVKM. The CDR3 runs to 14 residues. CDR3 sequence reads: CASSPGRQGYGYTF. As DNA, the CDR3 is TGTGCCAGCAGTCCCGGTAGACAGGGGTATGGCTACACCTTC.

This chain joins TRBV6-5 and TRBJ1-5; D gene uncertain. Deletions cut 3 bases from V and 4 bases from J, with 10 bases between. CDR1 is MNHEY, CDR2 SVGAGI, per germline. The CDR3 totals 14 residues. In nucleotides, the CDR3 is TGTGCCAGCAGTTATCTTGGGCCTAATCAGCCCCAGCATTTT. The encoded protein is CASSYLGPNQPQHF.

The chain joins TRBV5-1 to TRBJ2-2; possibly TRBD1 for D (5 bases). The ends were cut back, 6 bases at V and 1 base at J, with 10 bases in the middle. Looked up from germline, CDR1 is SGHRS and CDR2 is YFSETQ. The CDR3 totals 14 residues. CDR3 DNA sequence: TGCGCCAGCAACATGGGGCAGAACACCGGGGAGCTGTTTTTT. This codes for CASNMGQNTGELFF.

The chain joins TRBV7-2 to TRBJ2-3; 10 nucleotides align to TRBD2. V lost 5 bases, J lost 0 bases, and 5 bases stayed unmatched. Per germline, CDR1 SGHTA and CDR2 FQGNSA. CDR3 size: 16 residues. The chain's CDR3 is CASSIKRGGSTDTQYF. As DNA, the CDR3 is TGTGCCAGCAGCATAAAGCGGGGGGGCAGCACAGATACGCAGTATTTT.

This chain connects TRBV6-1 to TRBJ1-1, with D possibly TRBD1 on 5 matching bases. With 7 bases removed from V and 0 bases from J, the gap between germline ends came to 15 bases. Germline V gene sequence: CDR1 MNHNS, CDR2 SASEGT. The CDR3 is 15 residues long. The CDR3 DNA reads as TGTGCCAGCAAGCGGGGGGGAAGCATGAACACTGAAGCTTTCTTT. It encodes CASKRGGSMNTEAFF.

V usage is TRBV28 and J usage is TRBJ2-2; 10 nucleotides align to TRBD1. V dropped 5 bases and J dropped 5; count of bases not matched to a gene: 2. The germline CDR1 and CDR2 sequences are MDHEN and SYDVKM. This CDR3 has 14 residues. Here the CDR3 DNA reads TGTGCCAGCAGTACGGGACAGGGGACCGGGGAGCTGTTTTTT. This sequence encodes CASSTGQGTGELFF.

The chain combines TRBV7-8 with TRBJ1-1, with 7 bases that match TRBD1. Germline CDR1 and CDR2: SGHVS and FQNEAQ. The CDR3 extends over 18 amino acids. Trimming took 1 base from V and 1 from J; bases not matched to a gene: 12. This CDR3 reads CASSLERAGGRRNTEAFF. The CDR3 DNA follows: TGTGCCAGCAGCTTAGAGCGGGCAGGGGGTAGGAGGAACACTGAAGCTTTCTTT. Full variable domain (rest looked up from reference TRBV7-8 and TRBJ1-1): GAGVSQSPRYKVAKRGQDVALRCDPISGHVSLFWYQQALGQGPEFLTYFQNEAQLDKSGLPSDRFFAERPEGSVSTLKIQRTQQEDSAVYLCASSLERAGGRRNTEAFFGQGTRLTVV.

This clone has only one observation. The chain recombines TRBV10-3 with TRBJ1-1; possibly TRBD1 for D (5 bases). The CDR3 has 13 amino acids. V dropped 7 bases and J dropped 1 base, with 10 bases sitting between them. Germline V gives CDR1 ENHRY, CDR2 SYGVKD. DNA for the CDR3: TGTGCCATCACCACGCAGGGGAACACTGAAGCTTTCTTT. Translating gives CAITTQGNTEAFF.

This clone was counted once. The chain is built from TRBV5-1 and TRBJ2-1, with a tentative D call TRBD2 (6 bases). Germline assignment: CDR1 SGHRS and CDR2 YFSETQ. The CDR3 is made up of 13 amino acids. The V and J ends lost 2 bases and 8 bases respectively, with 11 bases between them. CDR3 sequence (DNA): TGCGCCAGCAGCTTAGGGACTGGCGATGAGCAGTTCTTC. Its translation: CASSLGTGDEQFF. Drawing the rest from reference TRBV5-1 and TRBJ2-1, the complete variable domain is KAGVTQTPRYLIKTRGQQVTLSCSPISGHRSVSWYQQTPGQGLQFLFEYFSETQRNKGNFPGRFSGRQFSNSRSEMNVSTLELGDSALYLCASSLGTGDEQFFGPGTRLTVL.

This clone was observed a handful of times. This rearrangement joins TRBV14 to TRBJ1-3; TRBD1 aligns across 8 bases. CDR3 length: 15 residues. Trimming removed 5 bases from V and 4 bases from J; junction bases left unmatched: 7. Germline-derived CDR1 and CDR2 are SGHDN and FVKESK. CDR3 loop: CASSWTGTSGNTIYF. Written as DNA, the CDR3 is TGTGCCAGCAGCTGGACAGGGACTTCAGGAAACACCATATATTTT. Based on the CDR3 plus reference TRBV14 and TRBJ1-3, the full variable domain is EAGVTQFPSHSVIEKGQTVTLRCDPISGHDNLYWYRRVMGKEIKFLLHFVKESKQDESGMPNNRFLAERTGGTYSTLKVQPAELEDSGVYFCASSWTGTSGNTIYFGEGSWLTVV.

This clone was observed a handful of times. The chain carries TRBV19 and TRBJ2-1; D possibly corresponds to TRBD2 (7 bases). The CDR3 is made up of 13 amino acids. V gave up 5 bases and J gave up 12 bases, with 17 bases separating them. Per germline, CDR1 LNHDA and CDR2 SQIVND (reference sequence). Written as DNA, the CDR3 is TGTGCCAGTAGTTACCAACAGGGAGGGTGGCAGTTCTTC. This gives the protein CASSYQQGGWQFF. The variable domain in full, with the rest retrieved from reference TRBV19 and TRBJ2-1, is DGGITQSPKYLFRKEGQNVTLSCEQNLNHDAMYWYRQDPGQGLRLIYYSQIVNDFQKGDIAEGYSVSREKKESFPLTVTSAQKNPTAFYLCASSYQQGGWQFFGPGTRLTVL.

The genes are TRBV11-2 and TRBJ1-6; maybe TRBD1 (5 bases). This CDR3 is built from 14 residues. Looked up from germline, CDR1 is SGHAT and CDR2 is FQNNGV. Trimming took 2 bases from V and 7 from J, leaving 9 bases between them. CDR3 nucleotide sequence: TGTGCCAGCAGCTTATTACAGGAGAATTCACCCCTCCACTTT. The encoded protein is CASSLLQENSPLHF.

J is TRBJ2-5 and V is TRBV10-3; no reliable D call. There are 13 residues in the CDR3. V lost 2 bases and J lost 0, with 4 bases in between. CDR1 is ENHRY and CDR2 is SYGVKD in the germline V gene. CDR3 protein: CAISEDYQETQYF. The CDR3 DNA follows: TGTGCCATCAGTGAGGACTACCAAGAGACCCAGTACTTC.

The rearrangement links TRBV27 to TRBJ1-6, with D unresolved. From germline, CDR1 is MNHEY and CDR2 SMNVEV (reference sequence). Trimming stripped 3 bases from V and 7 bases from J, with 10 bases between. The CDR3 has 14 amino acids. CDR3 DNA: TGTGCCAGCAGTTTCGGCGGCCGAAATTCACCCCTCCACTTT. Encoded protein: CASSFGGRNSPLHF.

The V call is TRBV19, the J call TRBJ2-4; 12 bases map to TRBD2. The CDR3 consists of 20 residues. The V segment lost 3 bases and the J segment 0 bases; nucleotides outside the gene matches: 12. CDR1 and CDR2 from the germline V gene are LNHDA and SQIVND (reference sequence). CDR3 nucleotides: TGTGCCAGTAGTATGGTCGCTAGCGGGGGGGTAAAACTAGCCAAAAACATTCAGTACTTC. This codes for CASSMVASGGVKLAKNIQYF.

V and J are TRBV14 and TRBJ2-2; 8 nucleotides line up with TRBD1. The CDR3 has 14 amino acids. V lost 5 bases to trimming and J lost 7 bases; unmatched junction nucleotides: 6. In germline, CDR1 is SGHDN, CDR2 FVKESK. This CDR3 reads CASSLGQGVGELFF. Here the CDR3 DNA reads TGTGCCAGCAGCTTAGGACAGGGTGTCGGGGAGCTGTTTTTT.

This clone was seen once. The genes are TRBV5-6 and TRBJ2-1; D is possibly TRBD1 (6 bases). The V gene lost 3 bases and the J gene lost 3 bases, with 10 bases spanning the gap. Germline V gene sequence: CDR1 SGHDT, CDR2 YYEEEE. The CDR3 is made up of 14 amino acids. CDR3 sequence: CASSYGTNYNEQFF. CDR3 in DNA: TGTGCCAGCAGCTACGGGACAAACTACAATGAGCAGTTCTTC.

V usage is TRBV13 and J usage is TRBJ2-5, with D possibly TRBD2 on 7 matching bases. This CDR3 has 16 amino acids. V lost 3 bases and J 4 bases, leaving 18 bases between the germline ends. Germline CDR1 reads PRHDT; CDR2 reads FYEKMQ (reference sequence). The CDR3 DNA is TGTGCCAGCAGCTTTTCGGGGGGCCGGGTCCTAGAGACCCAGTACTTC. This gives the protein CASSFSGGRVLETQYF. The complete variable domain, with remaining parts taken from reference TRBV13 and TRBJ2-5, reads AAGVIQSPRHLIKEKRETATLKCYPIPRHDTVYWYQQGPGQDPQFLISFYEKMQSDKGSIPDRFSAQQFSDYHSELNMSSLELGDSALYFCASSFSGGRVLETQYFGPGTRLLVL.

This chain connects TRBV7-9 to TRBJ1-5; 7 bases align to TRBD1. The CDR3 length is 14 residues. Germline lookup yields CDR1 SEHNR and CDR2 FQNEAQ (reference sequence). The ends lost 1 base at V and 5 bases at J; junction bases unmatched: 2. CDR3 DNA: TGTGCCAGCAGCTTAGGAGGGGGCCATCAGCCCCAGCATTTT. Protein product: CASSLGGGHQPQHF.

CDR3 bases: TGTGCCAGCAGTCGACAGGGGGGCTTGGGAGATACGCAGTATTTT. Translated, it gives CASSRQGGLGDTQYF. This rearrangement joins TRBV6-5 to TRBJ2-3; 9 bases line up with TRBD1. The CDR3 sequence is 15 residues long. V was pared by 5 bases and J by 5 bases, with 8 bases of the junction left unmatched. Per germline, CDR1 MNHEY and CDR2 SVGAGI.